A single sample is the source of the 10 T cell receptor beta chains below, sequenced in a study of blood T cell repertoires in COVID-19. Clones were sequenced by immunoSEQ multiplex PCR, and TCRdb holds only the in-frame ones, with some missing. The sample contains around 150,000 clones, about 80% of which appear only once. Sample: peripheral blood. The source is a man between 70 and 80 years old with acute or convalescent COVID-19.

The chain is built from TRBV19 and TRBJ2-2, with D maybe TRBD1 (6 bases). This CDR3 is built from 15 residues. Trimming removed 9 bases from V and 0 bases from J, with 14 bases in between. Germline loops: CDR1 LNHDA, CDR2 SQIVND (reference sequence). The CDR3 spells CASRKDRTNTGELFF. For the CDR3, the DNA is TGTGCCAGCCGAAAGGACAGAACGAACACCGGGGAGCTGTTTTTT. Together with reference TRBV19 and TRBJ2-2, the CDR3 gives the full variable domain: DGGITQSPKYLFRKEGQNVTLSCEQNLNHDAMYWYRQDPGQGLRLIYYSQIVNDFQKGDIAEGYSVSREKKESFPLTVTSAQKNPTAFYLCASRKDRTNTGELFFGEGSRLTVL.

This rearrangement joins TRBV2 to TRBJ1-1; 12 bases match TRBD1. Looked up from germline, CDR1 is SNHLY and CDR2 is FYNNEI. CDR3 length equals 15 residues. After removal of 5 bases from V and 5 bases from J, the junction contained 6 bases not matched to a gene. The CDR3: CASSPGQGALTEAFF. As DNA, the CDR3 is TGTGCCAGCAGTCCGGGACAGGGGGCCTTAACTGAAGCTTTCTTT.

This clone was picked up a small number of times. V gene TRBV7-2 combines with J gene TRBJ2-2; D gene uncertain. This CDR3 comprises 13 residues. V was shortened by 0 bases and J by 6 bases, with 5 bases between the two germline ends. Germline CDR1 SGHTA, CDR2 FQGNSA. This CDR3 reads CASSLASAGELFF. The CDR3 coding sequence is TGTGCCAGCAGCTTAGCGAGCGCCGGGGAGCTGTTTTTT.

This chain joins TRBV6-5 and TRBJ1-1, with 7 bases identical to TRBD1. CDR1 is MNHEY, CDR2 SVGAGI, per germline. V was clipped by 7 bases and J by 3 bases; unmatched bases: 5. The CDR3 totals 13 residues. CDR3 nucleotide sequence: TGTGCCAGCAATGGACAGGTCCACACTGAAGCTTTCTTT. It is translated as CASNGQVHTEAFF.

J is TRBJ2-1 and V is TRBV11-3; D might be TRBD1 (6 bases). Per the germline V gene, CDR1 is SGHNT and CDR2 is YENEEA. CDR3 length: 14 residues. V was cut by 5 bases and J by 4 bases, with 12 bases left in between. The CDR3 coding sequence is TGTGCCAGCAGCCCCAGCGGACAGTACAATGAGCAGTTCTTC. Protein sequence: CASSPSGQYNEQFF.

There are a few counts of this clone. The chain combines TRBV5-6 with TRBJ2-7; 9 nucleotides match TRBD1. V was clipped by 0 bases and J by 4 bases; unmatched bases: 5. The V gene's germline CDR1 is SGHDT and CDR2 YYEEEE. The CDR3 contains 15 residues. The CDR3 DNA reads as TGTGCCAGCAGCTTGGACGGGACAGGGCGTTACGAGCAGTACTTC. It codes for CASSLDGTGRYEQYF.

Written as DNA, the CDR3 is TGCAGTGCTAGTCCGGAGGGAAAGACCCAGTACTTC. Translation: CSASPEGKTQYF. The V gene is TRBV20-1, the J gene TRBJ2-5; tentatively, D is TRBD2 (6 bases). The CDR3 spans 12 residues. Germline CDR1 is DFQATT and CDR2 is SNEGSKA (reference sequence). Trimming took off 3 bases at V and 6 bases at J, with 11 bases between the two ends.

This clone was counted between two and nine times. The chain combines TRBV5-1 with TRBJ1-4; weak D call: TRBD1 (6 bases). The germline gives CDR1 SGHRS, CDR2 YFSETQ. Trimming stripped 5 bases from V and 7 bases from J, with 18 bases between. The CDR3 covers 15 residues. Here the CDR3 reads CASSPPKDSGEKLFF. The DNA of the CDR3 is TGCGCCAGCAGTCCGCCCAAGGACAGCGGTGAAAAACTGTTTTTT.

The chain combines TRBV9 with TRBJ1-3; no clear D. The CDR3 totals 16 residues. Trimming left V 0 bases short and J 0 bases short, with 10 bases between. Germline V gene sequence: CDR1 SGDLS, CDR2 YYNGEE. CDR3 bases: TGTGCCAGCAGCGTAGGTATCCAACTCTCTGGAAACACCATATATTTT. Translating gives CASSVGIQLSGNTIYF.

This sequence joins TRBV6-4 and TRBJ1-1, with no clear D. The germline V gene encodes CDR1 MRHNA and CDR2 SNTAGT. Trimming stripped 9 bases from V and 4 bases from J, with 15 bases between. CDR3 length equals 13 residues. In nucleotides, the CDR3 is TGTGCCAGGGAATCGGGCAGCGGCACTGAAGCTTTCTTT. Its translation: CARESGSGTEAFF.